This T cell receptor (beta chain) was retrieved from a study of blood T cell repertoires in COVID-19. About the research overall: The study drew acute and convalescent COVID-19 samples from the United States, Italy and Spain. Sample material is recorded as cDNA or gDNA derived from T cells, B-cell-depleted T cells, or PBMCs.

Original processing methods: Nucleated cell number was recorded as an estimate derived from reference gene primer amplification. The data were produced by immunoSEQ multiplex PCR, yet TCRdb's version contains in-frame clones alone and is incomplete. V, J and clone size are those of that table, while D and trimming were read from the DNA. The top ten clones hold 3.6% of a sample with 200,000 to 250,000 clones, approximately 81% of them seen once. The CDR3 has 17 residues. Germline CDR1 PRHDT, CDR2 FYEKMQ (reference sequence). Trimming took 8 bases from V and 1 from J, leaving 22 bases between them. The chain joins TRBV13 to TRBJ2-3, with D possibly TRBD2 on 5 matching bases. This clonotype was obtained from a woman older than 75 with acute or convalescent COVID-19. Source material: peripheral blood. The CDR3 here is CASAQRRTRGGTDTQYF. CDR3 bases: TGTGCCAGCGCCCAACGGAGGACCCGTGGGGGCACAGATACGCAGTATTTT.